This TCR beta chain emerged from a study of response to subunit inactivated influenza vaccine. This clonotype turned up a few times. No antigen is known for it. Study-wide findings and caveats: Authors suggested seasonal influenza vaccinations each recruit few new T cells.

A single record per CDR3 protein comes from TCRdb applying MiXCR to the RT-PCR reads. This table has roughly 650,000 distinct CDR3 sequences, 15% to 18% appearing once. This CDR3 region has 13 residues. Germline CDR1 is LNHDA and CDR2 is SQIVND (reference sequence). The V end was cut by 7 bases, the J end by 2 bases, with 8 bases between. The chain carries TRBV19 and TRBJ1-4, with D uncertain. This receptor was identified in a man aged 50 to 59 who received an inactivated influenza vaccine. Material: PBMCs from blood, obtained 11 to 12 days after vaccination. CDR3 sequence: CASTGVTNEKLFF. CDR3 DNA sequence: TGTGCCAGTACCGGGGTCACTAATGAAAAACTGTTTTTT.